This T cell receptor beta chain was sequenced during a study of PD-L1 blockade in urothelial cancer. Study in general: Analysis of the blood was performed 3 weeks (second dose) and 6 weeks after treatment start. Study-level results: Expansion of tumor-associated blood clones at 3 weeks was greater in durable-benefit patients.

Time point indicated: pretreatment peripheral blood. The study enrolled patients with locally advanced or metastatic urothelial carcinoma. Points on this clone: Antigen: not known.

Method: immunoSEQ multiplex PCR; TCRdb's copy keeps in-frame clones and lacks some. The sample includes tens of thousands of clones, around 89% of them seen just once. Germline CDR1 reads LGHNA; CDR2 reads YSLEER. The J segment lost 2 bases and the V segment lost 0 bases, leaving 6 bases of the junction unmatched. The CDR3 sequence is 17 residues long. Source: PBMCs, taken around atezolizumab (anti-PD-L1) treatment. This chain uses TRBV4-3 with TRBJ2-1; 8 bases fit TRBD2. The origin of this receptor is a man in his 60s with urothelial cancer. CDR3 sequence reads: CASSQDSLSGAYNEQFF. The CDR3 nucleotides are TGCGCCAGCAGCCAAGATTCGCTTAGCGGGGCCTACAATGAGCAGTTCTTC.